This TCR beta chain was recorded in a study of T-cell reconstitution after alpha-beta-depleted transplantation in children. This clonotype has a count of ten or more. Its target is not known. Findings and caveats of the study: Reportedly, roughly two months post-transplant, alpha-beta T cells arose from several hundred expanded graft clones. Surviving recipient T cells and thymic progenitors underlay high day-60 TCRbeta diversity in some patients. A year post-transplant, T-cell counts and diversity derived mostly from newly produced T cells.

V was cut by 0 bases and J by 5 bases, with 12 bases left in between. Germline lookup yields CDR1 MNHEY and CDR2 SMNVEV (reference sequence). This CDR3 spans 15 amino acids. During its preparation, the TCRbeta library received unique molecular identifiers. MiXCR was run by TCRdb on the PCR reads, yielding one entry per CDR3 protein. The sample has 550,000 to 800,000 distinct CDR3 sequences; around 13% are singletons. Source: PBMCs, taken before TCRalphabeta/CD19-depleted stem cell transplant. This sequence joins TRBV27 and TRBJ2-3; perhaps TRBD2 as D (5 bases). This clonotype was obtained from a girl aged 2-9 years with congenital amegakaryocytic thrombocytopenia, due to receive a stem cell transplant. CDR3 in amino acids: CASSLSVSGKDTQYF. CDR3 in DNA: TGTGCCAGCAGTTTATCAGTCAGCGGAAAAGATACGCAGTATTTT.